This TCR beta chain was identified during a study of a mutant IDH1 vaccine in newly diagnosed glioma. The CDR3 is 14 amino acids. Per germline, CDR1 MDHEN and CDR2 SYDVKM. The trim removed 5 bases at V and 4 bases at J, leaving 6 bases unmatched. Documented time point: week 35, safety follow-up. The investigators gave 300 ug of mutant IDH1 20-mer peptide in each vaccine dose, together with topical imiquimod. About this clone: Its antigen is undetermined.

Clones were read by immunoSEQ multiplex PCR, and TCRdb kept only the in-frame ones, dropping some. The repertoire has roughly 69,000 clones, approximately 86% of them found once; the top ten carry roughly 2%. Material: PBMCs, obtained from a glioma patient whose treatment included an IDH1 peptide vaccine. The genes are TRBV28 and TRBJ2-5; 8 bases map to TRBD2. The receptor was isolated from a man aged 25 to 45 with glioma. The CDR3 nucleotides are TGTGCCAGCAGTCCGGGGGGGTTTGGAGAGACCCAGTACTTC. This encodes CASSPGGFGETQYF. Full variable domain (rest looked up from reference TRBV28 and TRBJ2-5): DVKVTQSSRYLVKRTGEKVFLECVQDMDHENMFWYRQDPGLGLRLIYFSYDVKMKEKGDIPEGYSVSREKKERFSLILESASTNQTSMYLCASSPGGFGETQYFGPGTRLLVL.